These 27 T cell receptor delta chains were sequenced from one sample in a study of γδ T cells in repeated Plasmodium falciparum infection listed by TCRdb under 2021. For bulk TCR repertoire analysis, Vgamma9/Vdelta2+ and Vdelta2-negative gammadelta T cell populations were isolated by flow sorting from peripheral blood mononuclear cells. The protocol used for the library was multiplex PCR. The sequencer listed for this sample is Illumina MiSeq. TCRdb reprocessed the public reads with the caller CATT; rows with the same DNA were merged afterwards. This sample is represented by over 45,000 delta-chain clones; about 1.5% of them were singletons. The ten largest clonotypes hold approximately 8.6% of the sample. The sequencing sample was made of gamma-delta T cells from blood. The receptors were sampled from a pool of human donors (malaria-infected and uninfected, not separated).

With respect to this clone: The translation of this DNA and the TCRdb protein of a much larger clone differ at residue 11, probably owing to a read error; the protein shown here is translated from the DNA. J is TRDJ1 and V is TRDV1; the match to TRDD3 covers 10 bases. As TCRdb names no J gene, one was assigned here on the basis of a DNA match to germline. The V segment lost 0 bases and the J segment 2 bases; nucleotides outside the gene matches: 51. This CDR3 is built from 32 residues. Germline CDR1 is TSWWSYY and CDR2 is QGS. Written as DNA, the CDR3 is TGTGCTCTTGGGGAACTAGGCGCCCAGACCCCTTCCTATTCGGGGCCGATGGCGGCTTGTACTGGGGGATCCCTGGGGACCGATAAACTCATCTTT. This translates into CALGELGAQTPSYSGPMAACTGGSLGTDKLIF.

There are a few counts of this clone. A read error likely explains why the TCRdb protein, taken from a much larger clone, differs from this DNA's translation at residue 15; the protein shown is translated from the DNA. There is no J gene call, but TRDV3 is given as the V gene; TRDD3, the table's D call, was not compared with the DNA. Germline values: CDR1 TVYSNPD, CDR2 GDNSRS (reference sequence). This CDR3 spans 16 amino acids. CDR3 sequence (DNA): TGTGCCTCCAGACACTGGGGCTCTTCTCGGACCGATAAACTCACCTTT. Translating it yields CASRHWGSSRTDKLTF.

This clone was seen a handful of times. TCRdb pairs this DNA with a much larger clone's protein that differs at residue 3, likely a read error; the protein shown was translated from the DNA. The chain recombines TRDV1 with TRDJ1; tentatively, D is TRDD2 (5 bases). TCRdb does not report a J gene; here it was assigned by matching the DNA to germline references. Germline V gene lookup returns CDR1 TSWWSYY and CDR2 QGS. The CDR3 consists of 21 residues. V was trimmed by 10 bases and J by 0 bases, leaving 36 bases between them. CDR3: CAPGPRRSRVDPTSYTDKLIF. In DNA form, the CDR3 reads TGTGCTCCTGGTCCTAGGAGGTCCCGGGTCGACCCGACCTCATACACCGATAAACTCATCTTT.

The table lists this clone with many counts. The protein TCRdb gives is from a much larger clone and does not agree with this DNA's translation at residue 3, likely a read error; the protein shown here comes from the DNA. V gene TRDV1 combines with J gene TRDJ1; TRDD3 might be the D (5 bases). TCRdb does not report a J gene; here it was assigned by matching the DNA to germline references. Germline V gives CDR1 TSWWSYY, CDR2 QGS. This CDR3 has 20 amino acids. CDR3 nucleotide sequence: TGTGCTATTGGGGAACCCCACCTATTTATCTCGCATGCGTACACCGATAAACTCATCTTT. This codes for CAIGEPHLFISHAYTDKLIF.

This clone appeared a few times. This is likely an artifact of a read error, given a far larger clone one base away. Within the sample, other DNA sequences also encode this same CDR3. With the J gene uncalled, the V gene is TRDV1; the table assigns TRDD3, which was not confirmed against the DNA. The CDR3 is 17 residues long. The V gene's germline CDR1 is TSWWSYY and CDR2 QGS. The CDR3 loop is CALGELSFGGYPSQLIF. The CDR3 DNA sequence: TGTGCTCTTGGGGAACTCAGTTTTGGGGGATACCCATCACAGCTCATCTTT.

Remarks on this clone: A far larger clone is a single base away, which makes a read error likely. This same CDR3 is encoded by further DNA sequences in the sample. The chain recombines TRDV1 with TRDJ1; TRDD3 might be the D (5 bases). TCRdb records no J gene; here it was assigned by comparing the DNA to germline. Germline CDR1 reads TSWWSYY; CDR2 reads QGS. V was trimmed by 1 base and J by 2 bases, leaving 23 bases between them. The CDR3 covers 19 residues. The chain's CDR3 is CALGERPGSAHHVTDKLIF. The CDR3 coding sequence is TGTGCTCTTGGGGAACGGCCTGGGTCGGCCCACCACGTAACCGATAAACTCATCTTT.

This clone was counted at least ten times. This sequence joins TRDV2 and TRDJ3, with TRDD3 identical over 11 bases. TCRdb carries no J gene annotation; the J gene was assigned here by matching the DNA with germline. Germline V gene data show CDR1 as GEAIGNYY and CDR2 as EKD. CDR3 length equals 22 residues. The V gene end was trimmed by 0 bases and the J gene end by 0 bases; junction bases not matched to a gene: 12. In nucleotides, the CDR3 is TGTGCCTGTGACACCGTTCTACTGGGGGATAATTTATCCTCCTGGGACACCCGACAGATGTTTTTC. Translated: CACDTVLLGDNLSSWDTRQMFF.

Points on this clone: The TCRdb protein comes from a much larger clone and disagrees with this DNA's translation at residue 10, likely due to a read error; the protein given here is derived from the DNA. This sequence joins TRDV1 and TRDJ1; 9 bases align to TRDD2. Because TCRdb records no J gene, it was assigned here through a match of the DNA to germline. The CDR3 extends over 23 amino acids. J was trimmed by 3 bases and V by 1 base; bases with no gene match: 27. Germline values: CDR1 TSWWSYY, CDR2 QGS. CDR3 coding DNA: TGTGCTCTTGGGGAACGCGGGAACTACGCATACCTTCCTACAAGTCCCCTTGCCGATAAACTCATCTTT. Protein product: CALGERGNYAYLPTSPLADKLIF.

Regarding this clone: TCRdb's protein for this DNA is that of a much larger clone and differs from the translation at residue 12, likely a read error; the protein shown is the DNA translation. V is TRDV1 and J is TRDJ1; D is perhaps TRDD2 (5 bases). The J gene, absent from TCRdb, was called here by matching the DNA to germline. V lost 4 bases and J 5 bases, leaving 29 bases between the germline ends. CDR3 length: 19 residues. The germline V gene encodes CDR1 TSWWSYY and CDR2 QGS. CDR3 nucleotide sequence: TGTGCTCTTGGGGTCCTAAACCCCCTTTGGATCCCACTCTCGGATAAACTCATCTTT. Amino acids: CALGVLNPLWIPLSDKLIF.

Of note for this clone: The TCRdb protein, from a much larger clone, departs from this DNA's translation at residue 13, likely by read error; the protein shown derives from the DNA. In nucleotides, the CDR3 is TGTGCTCTTGGGGAACTGCCCCCACCGTACACCGATGAACTCATCTTT. It specifies CALGELPPPYTDELIF. V gene TRDV1 combines with J gene TRDJ1; D not resolved. This CDR3 comprises 16 residues. Germline V gene lookup returns CDR1 TSWWSYY and CDR2 QGS.

In its sample, this clone was seen a few times. Since a far larger clone is one base different, this is likely a read error. The V gene is TRDV1, the J gene TRDJ1, with TRDD2 matching over 8 bases. The J gene, not given by TCRdb, was assigned here from a germline match of the nucleotide sequence. The CDR3 has 18 amino acids. Germline V lookup: CDR1 TSWWSYY, CDR2 QGS. The CDR3 sequence is CALGEQGLPTLIPWGLIF. The CDR3 nucleotides are TGTGCCCTTGGGGAACAGGGACTTCCTACGCTTATCCCCTGGGGACTCATCTTT.

This clone occurred many times. The mismatch at residue 7 between this DNA's translation and the TCRdb protein of a much larger clone likely reflects a read error; the protein shown is translated from the DNA. The rearrangement uses TRDV1 and TRDJ1; perhaps TRDD2 as D (5 bases). Between the trimmed V and J ends, which lost 7 bases and 0 bases, there was a span of 18 bases. CDR1 TSWWSYY and CDR2 QGS come from the germline V gene. The CDR3 covers 16 residues. CDR3 loop: CALEDGRPTNTDKLIF. In DNA, the CDR3 is TGTGCTCTTGAGGATGGCCGGCCTACTAACACCGATAAACTCATCTTT.

This clone was seen ten or more times. The TCRdb protein, from a much larger clone, departs from this DNA's translation at residue 7, likely by read error; the protein shown derives from the DNA. This chain joins TRDV2 and TRDJ1; D not certain. Trimming left V 5 bases short and J 3 bases short, with 9 bases between. CDR1 and CDR2 (germline): GEAIGNYY, EKD. The CDR3 is 12 residues long. The CDR3 here is CACGTCADKLIF. DNA for the CDR3: TGTGCCTGTGGGACCTGTGCCGATAAACTCATCTTT.

This clone was observed a handful of times. The TCRdb protein comes from a much larger clone and disagrees with this DNA's translation at residues 22 and 25, likely due to a read error; the protein given here is derived from the DNA. This rearrangement joins TRDV1 to TRDJ2; 9 positions agree with TRDD3. The end of the DNA fits TRDJ1 better, so the J call may be wrong. Per germline, CDR1 TSWWSYY and CDR2 QGS. The length of the CDR3 is 26 residues. Here the CDR3 DNA reads TGTGCTCTTGGGGAACTAGCGCTTCCTATGAAGCTGGGGGATTCTCCTTCCTTAGCTTTGACACCACAACTCATCTTT. Translation gives CALGELALPMKLGDSPSLALTPQLIF.

This clone was picked up a small number of times. TCRdb records a much larger clone's protein for this DNA, with a difference at residue 12 that likely arises from a read error; the protein given is the translation of the DNA. V gene TRDV1 combines with J gene TRDJ1, with D tentatively TRDD3 (6 bases). TCRdb lists no J gene, so it was determined here by aligning the DNA to germline. The CDR3 runs 17 residues. Trimming shortened V by 5 bases and J by 3 bases, and 22 bases separated the two germline ends. Germline V lookup: CDR1 TSWWSYY, CDR2 QGS. CDR3 nucleotides: TGTGCTCTTGGGACTTCTACAAACTGGGAGAACGCCGATAAACTCATCTTT. Translated, it gives CALGTSTNWENADKLIF.

This clone was detected ten times or more. V is TRDV2 and J is TRDJ1; 12 positions match TRDD3. V lost 0 bases, J lost 2 bases, and 9 bases stayed unmatched. The CDR3 has 18 residues. In germline, CDR1 is GEAIGNYY, CDR2 EKD. The CDR3 bases are TGTGCCTGTGACACCGTTGCTGGGGGATACGCGGAGACCGATAAACTCATCTTT. Encoded protein: CACDTVAGGYAETDKLIF.

As for this clone: TCRdb pairs this DNA with a much larger clone's protein that differs at residue 14, likely a read error; the protein shown was translated from the DNA. The gene calls are TRDV2 and TRDJ1, with 11 bases lining up with TRDD3. The J gene is absent in TCRdb and was assigned here via DNA matching to germline. This CDR3 has 17 residues. Per germline, CDR1 GEAIGNYY and CDR2 EKD. CDR3 amino acids: CACDKLGDKTNTDELIF. The CDR3 bases are TGTGCCTGTGACAAACTGGGGGATAAAACTAACACCGATGAACTCATCTTT.

This clone was counted between two and nine times. The TCRdb protein, from a much larger clone, departs from this DNA's translation at residue 7, likely by read error; the protein shown derives from the DNA. The chain uses TRDV2 and TRDJ1; 11 nucleotides match TRDD3. The J gene, left out of TCRdb, was set here by checking the DNA against germline. Germline V gene data show CDR1 as GEAIGNYY and CDR2 as EKD. The CDR3 totals 19 residues. Losses at the gene ends were 0 bases for V and 0 bases for J; bases not matched to a gene: 11. CDR3 protein: CACDTVSGGYATYTDKLIF. The CDR3 bases are TGTGCCTGTGACACCGTGAGTGGGGGATACGCGACGTACACCGATAAACTCATCTTT.

This clone came up a few times. A far larger clone is just one base off, so this is likely a read error. The CDR3 DNA follows: TGTGCTCTTGTCGCCCTCCCTCCATGGCCGTACACCGATAAGCTCATCTTT. Translated, it gives CALVALPPWPYTDKLIF. Called V gene: TRDV1; the J gene was not called. The germline gives CDR1 TSWWSYY, CDR2 QGS. CDR3 length: 17 amino acids.

This clone was seen a handful of times. Being one base from a much bigger clone, this may be a read error. Within the sample, other DNA sequences also encode this same CDR3. The chain links TRDV1 to TRDJ1; TRDD3 matches at 7 bases. Germline matching of the DNA provided the J gene here, since TCRdb leaves it blank. The germline V gene encodes CDR1 TSWWSYY and CDR2 QGS. The CDR3 loop spans 19 amino acids. The CDR3 bases are TGTGCCCTTGGGGAACTGGGGAAATGGTGGGCCTCCCGGGACGATAAACTCATCTTT. Residues: CALGELGKWWASRDDKLIF.

This clone has just a few counts. TCRdb assigns this DNA the protein of a much larger clone, which departs from its translation at residue 5; this likely reflects a read error, and the protein shown comes from translating the DNA. The chain couples TRDV1 to TRDJ1, with 9 nucleotides matching TRDD3. This CDR3 is built from 26 residues. The junction had 36 bases not matched to a gene; V was cut back by 4 bases and J by 0 bases. Germline CDR1 and CDR2: TSWWSYY and QGS. The CDR3 region is CALGGTILKPRPGDWGTLRHTDKLIF. As DNA, the CDR3 is TGTGCTCTTGGGGGAACGATCCTAAAGCCGCGACCGGGAGACTGGGGGACCCTGAGGCACACCGATAAACTCATCTTT.

This clone was recorded a few times. The amino acid sequence in TCRdb belongs to a much larger clone and departs from this DNA's translation at residue 5, likely a sequencing read error; the sequence shown is translated from the DNA. The chain is built from TRDV1 and TRDJ1, with D hard to call. CDR1 is TSWWSYY and CDR2 is QGS in the germline V gene. CDR3 size: 13 residues. The V end was cut by 2 bases, the J end by 4 bases, with 8 bases between. The CDR3 loop reads CALGESPHDKLIF. The CDR3 DNA reads as TGTGCTCTTGGGGAATCGCCCCACGATAAACTCATCTTT.

By share, this clone ranks as medium-sized. Other DNA variants within this sample encode the same CDR3. V and J are TRDV2 and TRDJ1, with 7 bases that match TRDD3. The length of the CDR3 is 19 residues. Looked up from germline, CDR1 is GEAIGNYY and CDR2 is EKD. V was pared by 0 bases and J by 0 bases, with 15 bases of the junction left unmatched. Here the CDR3 reads CACDTGQLGERMYTDKLIF. CDR3 nucleotides: TGTGCCTGTGACACCGGCCAATTGGGGGAGCGGATGTACACCGATAAACTCATCTTT.

This clone occurred a few times. The protein TCRdb lists belongs to a much larger clone and differs from this DNA's translation at residue 3, which points to a read error; the protein shown is made from the DNA. The chain joins TRDV1 to TRDJ1, with 10 bases lining up with TRDD3. TCRdb records no J gene; here it was assigned by comparing the DNA to germline. CDR1 is TSWWSYY, CDR2 QGS, per germline. This CDR3 is built from 19 residues. The CDR3 loop reads CAFGSPGGYGPPYTDKLIF. DNA of the CDR3: TGTGCTTTTGGGTCCCCAGGGGGATACGGTCCTCCGTACACCGATAAACTCATCTTT.

Turning to this clone: A far larger clone is a single base away, which makes a read error likely. The chain uses TRDV1 and TRDJ1; TRDD3 matches 11 bases. The J gene, absent from TCRdb, was called here by matching the DNA to germline. CDR1 is TSWWSYY, CDR2 QGS, per germline. There are 29 residues in the CDR3. The CDR3 spells CALGEFIQFEPGGYFKVEPFPNVADKLIF. The CDR3 DNA is TGTGCTCTTGGGGAATTCATACAGTTCGAGCCTGGGGGATACTTCAAGGTCGAACCATTCCCTAATGTGGCCGACAAACTCATCTTT.

The table lists this clone with a few counts. TCRdb assigns this DNA the protein of a much larger clone, which departs from its translation at residue 17; this likely reflects a read error, and the protein shown comes from translating the DNA. V and J are TRDV2 and TRDJ4; 10 nucleotides match TRDD3. Germline CDR1 GEAIGNYY, CDR2 EKD. Trimming cost V 0 bases and J 4 bases; bases outside gene matches: 25. The length of the CDR3 is 21 residues. The CDR3 here is CACDTVDSEGTGGSLAKPLIF. CDR3 nucleotides: TGTGCCTGTGACACCGTAGACTCCGAGGGTACTGGGGGATCCTTGGCCAAACCCCTGATCTTT.

The table lists this clone with many counts. This sample includes further DNA sequences coding for the same CDR3. The V gene is TRDV1, the J gene TRDJ1, with TRDD3 as a possible D gene (5 bases). The germline gives CDR1 TSWWSYY, CDR2 QGS. The V end was cut by 4 bases, the J end by 5 bases, with 32 bases between. The CDR3 is made up of 20 amino acids. The CDR3: CALGGTRLLGGTRGADKLIF. The CDR3 region has the DNA TGTGCTCTTGGGGGGACGCGGTTATTAGGGGGCACCCGGGGAGCAGATAAACTCATCTTT.